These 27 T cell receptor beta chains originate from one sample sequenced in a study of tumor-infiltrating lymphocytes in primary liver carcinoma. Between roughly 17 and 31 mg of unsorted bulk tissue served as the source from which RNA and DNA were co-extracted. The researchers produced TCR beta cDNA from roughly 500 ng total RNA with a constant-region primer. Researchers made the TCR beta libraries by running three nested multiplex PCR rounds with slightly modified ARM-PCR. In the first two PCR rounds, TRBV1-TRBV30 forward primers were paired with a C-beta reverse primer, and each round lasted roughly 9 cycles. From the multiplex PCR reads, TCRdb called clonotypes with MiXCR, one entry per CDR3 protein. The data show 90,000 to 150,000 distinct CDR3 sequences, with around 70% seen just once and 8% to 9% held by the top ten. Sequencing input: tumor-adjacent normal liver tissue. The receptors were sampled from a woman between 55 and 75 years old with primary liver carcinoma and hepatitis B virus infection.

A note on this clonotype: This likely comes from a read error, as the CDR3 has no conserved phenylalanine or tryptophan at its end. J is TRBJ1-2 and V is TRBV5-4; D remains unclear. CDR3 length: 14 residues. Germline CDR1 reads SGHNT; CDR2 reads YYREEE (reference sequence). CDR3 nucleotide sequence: TGTGCCAGCAGCTTGGGAGGCTCTAACTATAGCTACACCTTA. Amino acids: CASSLGGSNYSYTL.

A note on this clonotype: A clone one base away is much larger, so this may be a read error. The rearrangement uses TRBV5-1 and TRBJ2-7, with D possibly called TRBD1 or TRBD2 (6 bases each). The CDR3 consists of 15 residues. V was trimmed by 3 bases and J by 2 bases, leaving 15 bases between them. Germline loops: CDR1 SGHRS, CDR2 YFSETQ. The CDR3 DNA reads TGCGCCAGCAGCTCGGAGGGCAGGGGAGCCTACGAGCAGTACTTC. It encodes CASSSEGRGAYEQYF.

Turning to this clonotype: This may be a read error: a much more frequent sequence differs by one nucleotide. The CDR3 DNA is TGTGCCAGCTCCCGCGGGGGTACAGATACGCAGTATTTT. It encodes CASSRGGTDTQYF. The chain has TRBV18 and TRBJ2-3; 7 nucleotides agree with TRBD2. The CDR3 loop spans 13 amino acids. With V trimmed by 6 bases and J by 3 bases, 3 bases remained unmatched. Germline CDR1 reads KGHSH; CDR2 reads LQKENI. Using reference TRBV18 and TRBJ2-3 for the parts outside the CDR3, the full variable domain is NAGVMQNPRHLVRRRGQEARLRCSPMKGHSHVYWYRQLPEEGLKFMVYLQKENIIDESGMPKERFSAEFPKEGPSILRIQQVVRGDSAAYFCASSRGGTDTQYFGPGTRLTVL.

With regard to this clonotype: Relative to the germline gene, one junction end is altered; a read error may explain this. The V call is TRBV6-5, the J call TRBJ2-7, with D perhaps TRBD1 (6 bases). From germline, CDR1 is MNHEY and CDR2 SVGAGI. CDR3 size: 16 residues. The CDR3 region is CASRHDGQLFSYEQYF. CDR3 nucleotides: TGTGCCAGCAGACACGACGGACAGCTCTTCTCCTACGAGCAGTATTTC.

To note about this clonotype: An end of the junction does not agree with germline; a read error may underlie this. CDR3 bases: TGTGCCAGCAGCCAAGATCCTAAACGCACGGATACGCGGTATTTT. Residues: CASSQDPKRTDTRYF. The chain joins TRBV4-2 to TRBJ2-3; D is undetermined. The CDR3 contains 15 residues. Germline loops: CDR1 LGHNA, CDR2 YNFKEQ.

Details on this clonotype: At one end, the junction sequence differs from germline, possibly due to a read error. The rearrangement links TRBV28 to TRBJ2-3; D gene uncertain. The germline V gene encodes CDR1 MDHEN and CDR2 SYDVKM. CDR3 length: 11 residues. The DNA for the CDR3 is TGTGCCAGCAGTTCCCCGGATATGCAGTATTTT. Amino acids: CASSSPDMQYF.

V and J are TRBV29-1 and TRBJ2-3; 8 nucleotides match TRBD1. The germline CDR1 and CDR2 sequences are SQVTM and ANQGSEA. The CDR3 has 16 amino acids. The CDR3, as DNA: TGCAACGTCGGGCAATTACAGGGGGAAGGCACAGATACGCAGTATTTT. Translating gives CNVGQLQGEGTDTQYF.

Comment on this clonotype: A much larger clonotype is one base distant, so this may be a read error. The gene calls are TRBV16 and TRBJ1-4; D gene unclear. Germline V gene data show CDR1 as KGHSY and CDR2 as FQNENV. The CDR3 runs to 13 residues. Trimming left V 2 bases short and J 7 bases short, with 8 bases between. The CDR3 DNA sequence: TGTGCCAGCAGCCAAAGTGGTAGTGAAAAACTGTTTTTT. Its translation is CASSQSGSEKLFF.

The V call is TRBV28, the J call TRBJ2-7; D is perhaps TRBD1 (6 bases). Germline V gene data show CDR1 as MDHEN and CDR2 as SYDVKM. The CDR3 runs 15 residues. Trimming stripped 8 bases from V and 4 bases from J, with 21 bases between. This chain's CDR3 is CASGVLGTTNYEQYF. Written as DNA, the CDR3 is TGTGCCAGCGGCGTTTTGGGGACAACCAATTACGAGCAGTACTTC. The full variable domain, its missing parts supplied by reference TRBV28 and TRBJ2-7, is DVKVTQSSRYLVKRTGEKVFLECVQDMDHENMFWYRQDPGLGLRLIYFSYDVKMKEKGDIPEGYSVSREKKERFSLILESASTNQTSMYLCASGVLGTTNYEQYFGPGTRLTVT.

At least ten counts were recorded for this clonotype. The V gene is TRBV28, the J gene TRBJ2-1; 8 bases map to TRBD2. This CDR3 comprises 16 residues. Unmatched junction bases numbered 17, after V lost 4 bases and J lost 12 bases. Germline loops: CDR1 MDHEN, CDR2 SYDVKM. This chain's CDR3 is CASSYPGTSHPRGQFF. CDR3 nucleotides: TGTGCCAGCAGTTACCCCGGGACTAGTCATCCCAGAGGGCAGTTCTTC. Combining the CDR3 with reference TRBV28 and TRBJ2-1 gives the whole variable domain DVKVTQSSRYLVKRTGEKVFLECVQDMDHENMFWYRQDPGLGLRLIYFSYDVKMKEKGDIPEGYSVSREKKERFSLILESASTNQTSMYLCASSYPGTSHPRGQFFGPGTRLTVL.

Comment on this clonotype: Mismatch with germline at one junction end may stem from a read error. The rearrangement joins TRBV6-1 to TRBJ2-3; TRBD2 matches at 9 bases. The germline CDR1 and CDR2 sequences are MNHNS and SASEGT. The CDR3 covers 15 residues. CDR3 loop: CASSTEFAGGDTQYF. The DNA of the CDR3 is TGTGCTAGCAGTACTGAATTTGCGGGAGGGGATACGCAGTATTTT.

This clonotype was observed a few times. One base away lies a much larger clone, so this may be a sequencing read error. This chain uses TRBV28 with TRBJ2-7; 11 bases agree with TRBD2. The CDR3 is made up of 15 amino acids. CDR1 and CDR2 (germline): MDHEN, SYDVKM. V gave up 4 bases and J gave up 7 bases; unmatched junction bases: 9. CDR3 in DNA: TGTGCCAGCAGTTCCATACTAGCGGGAGTAGAGGAGCAGTACTTC. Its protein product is CASSSILAGVEEQYF.

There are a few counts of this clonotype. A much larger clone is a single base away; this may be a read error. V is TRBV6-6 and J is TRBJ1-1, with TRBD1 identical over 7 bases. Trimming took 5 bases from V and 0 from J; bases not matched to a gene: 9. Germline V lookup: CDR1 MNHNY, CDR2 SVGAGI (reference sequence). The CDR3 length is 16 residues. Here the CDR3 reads CASSQGQLSMNTEAFF. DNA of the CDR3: TGTGCCAGCAGTCAGGGACAGCTCTCCATGAACACTGAAGCTTTCTTT.

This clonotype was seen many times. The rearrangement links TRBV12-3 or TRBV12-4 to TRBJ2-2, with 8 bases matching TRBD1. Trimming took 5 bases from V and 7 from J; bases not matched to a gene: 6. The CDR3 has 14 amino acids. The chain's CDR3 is CASSRTGIDGELFF. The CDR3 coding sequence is TGTGCCAGCAGTAGGACAGGGATCGACGGGGAGCTGTTTTTT.

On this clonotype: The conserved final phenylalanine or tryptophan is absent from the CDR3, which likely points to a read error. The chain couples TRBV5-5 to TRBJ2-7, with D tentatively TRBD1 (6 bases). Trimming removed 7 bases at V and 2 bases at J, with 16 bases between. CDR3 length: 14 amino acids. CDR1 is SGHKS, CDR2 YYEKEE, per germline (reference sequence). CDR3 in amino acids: CASGYRDGTYEQYL. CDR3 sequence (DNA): TGTGCCAGCGGCTACAGGGACGGGACCTACGAGCAGTACTTA.

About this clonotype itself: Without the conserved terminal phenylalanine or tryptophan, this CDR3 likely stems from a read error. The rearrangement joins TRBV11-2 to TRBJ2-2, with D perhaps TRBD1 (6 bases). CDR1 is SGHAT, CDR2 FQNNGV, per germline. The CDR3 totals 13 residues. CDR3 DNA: TGTACCGGCAGCTTAAGGGGGACCGGGGAGCTGTTTTCT. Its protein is CTGSLRGTGELFS.

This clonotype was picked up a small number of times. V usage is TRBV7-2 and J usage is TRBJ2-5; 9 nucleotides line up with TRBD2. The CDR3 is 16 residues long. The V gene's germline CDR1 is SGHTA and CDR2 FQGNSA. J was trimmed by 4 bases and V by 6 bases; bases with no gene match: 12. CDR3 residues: CASSSRAGGSGETQYF. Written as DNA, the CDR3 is TGTGCCAGCAGTAGCAGGGCGGGAGGGTCTGGAGAGACCCAGTACTTC.

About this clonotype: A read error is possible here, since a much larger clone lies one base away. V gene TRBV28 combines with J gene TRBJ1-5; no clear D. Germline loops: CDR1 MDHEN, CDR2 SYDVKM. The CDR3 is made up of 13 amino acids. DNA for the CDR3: TGTGTCAGCAGTTCCGGTTTTTTTCAGCCCCAGCATTTT. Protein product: CVSSSGFFQPQHF.

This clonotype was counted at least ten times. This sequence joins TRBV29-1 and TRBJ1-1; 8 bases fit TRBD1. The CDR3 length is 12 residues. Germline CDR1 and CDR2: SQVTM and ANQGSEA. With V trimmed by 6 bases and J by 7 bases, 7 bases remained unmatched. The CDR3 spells CSVARDRYEAFF. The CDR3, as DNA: TGCAGCGTCGCCCGGGACAGGTATGAAGCTTTCTTT. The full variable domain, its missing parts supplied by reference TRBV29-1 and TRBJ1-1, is SAVISQKPSRDICQRGTSLTIQCQVDSQVTMMFWYRQQPGQSLTLIATANQGSEATYESGFVIDKFPISRPNLTFSTLTVSNMSPEDSSIYLCSVARDRYEAFFGQGTRLTVV.

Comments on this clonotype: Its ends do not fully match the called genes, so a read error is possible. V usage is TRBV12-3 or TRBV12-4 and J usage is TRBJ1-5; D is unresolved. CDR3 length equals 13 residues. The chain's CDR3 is CASSGIGNQLQHF. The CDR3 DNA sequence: TGTGCCAGCAGTGGGATAGGGAATCAGCTCCAGCATTTC.

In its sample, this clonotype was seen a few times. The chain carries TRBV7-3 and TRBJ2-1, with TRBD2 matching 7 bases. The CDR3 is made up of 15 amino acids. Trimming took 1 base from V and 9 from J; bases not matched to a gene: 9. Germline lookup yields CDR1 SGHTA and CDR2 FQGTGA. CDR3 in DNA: TGTGCCAGCAGCTTAAAGGGCGGGAGTAATAGTGAGCAGTTCTTC. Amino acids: CASSLKGGSNSEQFF.

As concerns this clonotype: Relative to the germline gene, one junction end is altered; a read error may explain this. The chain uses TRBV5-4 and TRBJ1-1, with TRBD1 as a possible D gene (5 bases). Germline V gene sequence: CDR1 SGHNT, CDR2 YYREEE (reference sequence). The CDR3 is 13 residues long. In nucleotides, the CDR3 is TGCGCCAGCAGCCATGGGGGGAACACTGAAGCATTCTTT. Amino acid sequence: CASSHGGNTEAFF. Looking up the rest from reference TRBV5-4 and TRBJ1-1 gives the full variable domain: ETGVTQSPTHLIKTRGQQVTLRCSSQSGHNTVSWYQQALGQGPQFIFQYYREEENGRGNFPPRFSGLQFPNYSSELNVNALELDDSALYLCASSHGGNTEAFFGQGTRLTVV.

The CDR3 DNA sequence: TGTGCCAGCCCGACTAGCGGGAGACCCTACGAGCAGTACTTC. Amino acid sequence: CASPTSGRPYEQYF. The genes are TRBV19 and TRBJ2-7; 12 bases fit TRBD2. The CDR3 length is 14 residues. Germline V CDR1 and CDR2: LNHDA, SQIVND (reference sequence). J was trimmed by 2 bases and V by 9 bases; bases with no gene match: 5. Together with reference TRBV19 and TRBJ2-7, the CDR3 gives the full variable domain: DGGITQSPKYLFRKEGQNVTLSCEQNLNHDAMYWYRQDPGQGLRLIYYSQIVNDFQKGDIAEGYSVSREKKESFPLTVTSAQKNPTAFYLCASPTSGRPYEQYFGPGTRLTVT.

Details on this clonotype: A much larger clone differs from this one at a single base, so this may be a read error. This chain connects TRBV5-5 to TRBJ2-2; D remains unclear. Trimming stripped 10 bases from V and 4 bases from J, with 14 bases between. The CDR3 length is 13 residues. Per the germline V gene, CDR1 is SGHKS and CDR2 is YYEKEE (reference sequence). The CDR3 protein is CAAGYSPTGELFF. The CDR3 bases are TGTGCCGCCGGGTATAGTCCCACCGGGGAGCTGTTTTTT.

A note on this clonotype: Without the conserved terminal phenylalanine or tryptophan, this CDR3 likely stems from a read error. The CDR3 nucleotides read TGTGCCATCAGTTCCGGGACAGGTCGACTCGATCAGTACATC. This sequence encodes CAISSGTGRLDQYI. The genes are TRBV12-3 or TRBV12-4 and TRBJ2-7, with 8 bases aligning to TRBD1. CDR3 length: 14 amino acids.

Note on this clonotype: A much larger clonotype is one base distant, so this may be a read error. The CDR3 sequence: CASSLMVTVNTEAFF. CDR3 DNA sequence: TGTGCCAGCAGTTTAATGGTCACGGTGAACACTGAAGCTTTCTTT. The gene calls are TRBV28 and TRBJ1-1, with D uncertain. The germline V gene encodes CDR1 MDHEN and CDR2 SYDVKM. Trimming shortened V by 2 bases and J by 0 bases, and 10 bases separated the two germline ends. This CDR3 is 15 amino acids long. The whole variable domain, filled in from reference TRBV28 and TRBJ1-1, reads DVKVTQSSRYLVKRTGEKVFLECVQDMDHENMFWYRQDPGLGLRLIYFSYDVKMKEKGDIPEGYSVSREKKERFSLILESASTNQTSMYLCASSLMVTVNTEAFFGQGTRLTVV.

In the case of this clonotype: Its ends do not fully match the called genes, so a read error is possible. Here the CDR3 DNA reads TGTACCAGCAGTCCCCGTGCTAGGGAGAGGAGCAATCAGCCCCAGCATTTT. Translation gives CTSSPRARERSNQPQHF. The chain joins TRBV6-1 to TRBJ1-5; D unclear. The CDR3 has 17 amino acids. The germline V gene encodes CDR1 MNHNS and CDR2 SASEGT.